Listed below are T cell receptor beta chains from one sample, sequenced in a study of blood T cells in healthy people across ages. One entry per CDR3 protein, called by TCRdb with MiXCR from the 5' RACE reads. The profile shows around 970,000 distinct CDR3 sequences, roughly half of them singletons. Sequenced input: blood. Receptors were obtained from a woman aged 55-70 years in good health. Both conserved end residues are trimmed from each CDR3.

ASSTTDSGNTIY,12,TRBV7-9,TRBJ1-3
ASSPPPLRDRIYEQY,15,TRBV4-2,TRBJ2-7
ASSLVVGVNSPLH,13,TRBV7-9,TRBJ1-6
ASSPRKVGTEAF,12,TRBV9,TRBJ1-1
ASSAGRFSTDTQY,13,TRBV16,TRBJ2-3
ASSLGTDYKAQY,12,TRBV28,TRBJ2-7
ASSPRLWGTYEQY,13,TRBV7-2,TRBJ2-7
SARGGTSGRREQY,13,TRBV20-1,TRBJ2-7
SARRWGARGNQPQH,14,TRBV20-1,TRBJ1-5
ASRGRGGEQY,10,TRBV7-9,TRBJ2-7
ASRIGTSGSYEQY,13,TRBV5-1,TRBJ2-7
ASSQWVDYILF,11,TRBV4-2,TRBJ1-4
SVEWGAHEQY,10,TRBV29-1,TRBJ2-7
AISDQTSDVNEQF,13,TRBV10-3,TRBJ2-1
ASSLLRGNEQF,11,TRBV5-6,TRBJ2-1
ASSQVTSSDTQY,12,TRBV4-1,TRBJ2-3